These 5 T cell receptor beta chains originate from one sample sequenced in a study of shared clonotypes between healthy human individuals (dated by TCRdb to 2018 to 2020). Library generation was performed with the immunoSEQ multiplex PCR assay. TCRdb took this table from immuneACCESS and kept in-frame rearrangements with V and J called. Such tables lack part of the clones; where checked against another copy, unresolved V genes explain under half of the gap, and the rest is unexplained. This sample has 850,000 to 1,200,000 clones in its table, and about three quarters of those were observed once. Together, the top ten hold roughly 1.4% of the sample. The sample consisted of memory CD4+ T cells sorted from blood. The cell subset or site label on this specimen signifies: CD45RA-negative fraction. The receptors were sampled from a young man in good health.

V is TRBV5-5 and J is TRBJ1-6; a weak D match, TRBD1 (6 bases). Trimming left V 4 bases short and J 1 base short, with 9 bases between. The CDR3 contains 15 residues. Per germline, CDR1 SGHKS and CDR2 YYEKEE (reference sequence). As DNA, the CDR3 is TGTGCCAGCAGCCGAACAGGGTCCTATAATTCACCCCTCCACTTT. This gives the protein CASSRTGSYNSPLHF.

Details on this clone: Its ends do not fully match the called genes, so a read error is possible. The CDR3 nucleotides read TGTGCCACCAGCAGAGGTGTCACAGCTTCTTCAACTTTC. This encodes CATSRGVTASSTF. V is TRBV15 and J is TRBJ1-2; D is unresolved. Germline V gene lookup returns CDR1 LNHNV and CDR2 YYDKDF (reference sequence). CDR3 size: 13 residues.

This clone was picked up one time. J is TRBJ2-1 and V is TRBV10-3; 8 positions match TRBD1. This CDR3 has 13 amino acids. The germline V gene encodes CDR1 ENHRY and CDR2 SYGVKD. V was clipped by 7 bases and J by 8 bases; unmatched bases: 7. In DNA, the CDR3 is TGTGCCATCAACACCAGGGGGCCGGATGAGCAGTTCTTC. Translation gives CAINTRGPDEQFF.

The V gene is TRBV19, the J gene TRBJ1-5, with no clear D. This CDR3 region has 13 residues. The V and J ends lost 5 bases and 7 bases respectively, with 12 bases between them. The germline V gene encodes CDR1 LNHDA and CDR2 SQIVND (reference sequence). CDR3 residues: CASSRQIGQPQHF. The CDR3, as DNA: TGTGCCAGTAGTCGCCAGATCGGGCAGCCCCAGCATTTT. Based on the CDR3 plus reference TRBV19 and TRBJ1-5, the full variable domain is DGGITQSPKYLFRKEGQNVTLSCEQNLNHDAMYWYRQDPGQGLRLIYYSQIVNDFQKGDIAEGYSVSREKKESFPLTVTSAQKNPTAFYLCASSRQIGQPQHFGDGTRLSIL.

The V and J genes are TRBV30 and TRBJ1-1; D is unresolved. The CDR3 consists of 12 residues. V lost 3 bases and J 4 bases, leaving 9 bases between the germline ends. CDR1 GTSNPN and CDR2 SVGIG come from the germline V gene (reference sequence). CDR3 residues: CAWRLILTEAFF. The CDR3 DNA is TGTGCCTGGAGATTGATACTCACTGAAGCTTTCTTT.